A selection of T cell receptor beta chains follows, all from one sample in a study of T-cell memory formation after mild COVID-19. TCRdb reprocessed the 5' RACE reads via MiXCR and lists one record per CDR3 protein. The sample comprises roughly 560,000 distinct CDR3 sequences, roughly 22% of which are singletons, and roughly an eighth rests with the top ten. Sequencing was done on a sample of PBMCs or a T cell subset sorted from them (not recorded which). The receptor source for this set is an adult woman who had mild COVID-19 (a few samples of this study predate the infection). Cell type and time point are not known. The CDR3 runs from the conserved cysteine through the conserved F or W. The D gene is left open where the match is weak. For some rows the clone size is stated as once, few or many, or as a class when expanded; others skip it.

v_call	j_call	clone_size	cdr3_length	d_call	cdr3_aa	cdr3_nt
TRBV5-6	TRBJ2-7	NA	14	TRBD1	CASSLVTGVYEQYF	TGTGCCAGCAGCTTGGTCACAGGGGTCTACGAGCAGTACTTC
TRBV20-1	TRBJ2-5	NA	12	NA	CSATRHQETQYF	TGCAGTGCTACGCGACACCAAGAGACCCAGTACTTC
TRBV14	TRBJ2-7	NA	14	NA	CASSFGAGTYEQYF	TGTGCCAGCAGCTTCGGGGCAGGGACCTACGAGCAGTACTTC
TRBV12-3/TRBV12-4	TRBJ2-7	NA	13	TRBD1	CASSFGTGVEQYF	TGTGCCAGCAGTTTCGGGACAGGGGTCGAGCAGTACTTC
TRBV3-1	TRBJ2-1	few	15	NA	CASSQVGGADNEQFF	TGTGCCAGCAGCCAAGTTGGGGGGGCTGACAATGAGCAGTTCTTC
TRBV5-1	TRBJ2-2	NA	15	TRBD1	CASLPGQLNTGELFF	TGCGCCAGCCTCCCGGGACAGCTGAACACCGGGGAGCTGTTTTTT
TRBV12-3/TRBV12-4	TRBJ2-2	few	16	TRBD2	CASSPASGINTGELFF	TGTGCCAGCAGTCCTGCTAGCGGGATTAACACCGGGGAGCTGTTTTTT
TRBV20-1	TRBJ1-2	NA	14	NA	CSARSGRGAGGYTF	TGCAGTGCTCGATCAGGCAGGGGCGCAGGTGGCTACACCTTC
TRBV4-1	TRBJ1-2	NA	19	NA	CASSQERVGVEGISDGYTF	TGCGCCAGCAGCCAGGAGCGGGTCGGGGTCGAGGGAATAAGCGATGGCTACACCTTC
TRBV12-3/TRBV12-4	TRBJ1-1	NA	14	NA	CASSLRRSRTEAFF	TGTGCCAGCAGTTTACGCCGCTCGAGGACTGAAGCTTTCTTT
TRBV14	TRBJ2-7	few	17	TRBD2	CASSQPISSGRSYEQYF	TGTGCCAGCAGCCAACCGATTAGCAGCGGGAGAAGCTACGAGCAGTACTTC
TRBV3-1	TRBJ2-7	few	14	TRBD1	CASSQNSAGGEQYF	TGTGCCAGCAGCCAGAATAGCGCAGGGGGCGAGCAGTACTTC
TRBV7-9	TRBJ1-4	NA	16	TRBD1	CASSTHPGQPNEKLFF	TGTGCCAGCAGCACCCACCCGGGACAGCCTAATGAAAAACTGTTTTTT
TRBV7-2	TRBJ2-5	NA	15	NA	CASSARGLAEETQYF	TGTGCCAGCAGCGCACGGGGGCTAGCGGAAGAGACCCAGTACTTC
TRBV7-8	TRBJ1-2	few	14	NA	CASSPGTTSYGYTF	TGTGCCAGCAGCCCAGGGACGACAAGCTATGGCTACACCTTC
TRBV9	TRBJ1-3	NA	15	NA	CASNPSGLTGNTIYF	TGTGCCAGCAACCCTTCTGGACTGACTGGAAACACCATATATTTT
TRBV18	TRBJ2-3	NA	15	NA	CASSPWDTDTDTQYF	TGTGCCAGCTCACCATGGGACACCGACACAGATACGCAGTATTTT
TRBV18	TRBJ2-1	few	14	NA	CASSPVPTYNEQFF	TGTGCCAGCTCACCGGTCCCCACCTACAATGAGCAGTTCTTC
TRBV3-1	TRBJ1-2	NA	16	TRBD1	CASSSGTGRRESGYTF	TGTGCCAGCAGCTCTGGGACAGGGCGAAGGGAATCCGGCTACACCTTC
TRBV12-3/TRBV12-4	TRBJ2-1	NA	12	TRBD1	CASSLPGTGGFF	TGTGCCAGCAGTCTCCCCGGGACAGGGGGTTTCTTC
TRBV29-1	TRBJ2-3	few	12	NA	CSVNQGQNTQYF	TGCAGCGTTAATCAGGGCCAGAATACGCAGTATTTT
TRBV29-1	TRBJ1-1	NA	11	TRBD1	CSVRGQGGAFF	TGCAGCGTGCGAGGACAGGGGGGAGCTTTCTTT
TRBV7-2	TRBJ1-2	NA	13	NA	CASSLYQGGGYTF	TGTGCCAGCAGCTTATACCAGGGTGGTGGCTACACCTTC
TRBV4-1	TRBJ1-1	few	16	NA	CASSQEQGLRGTEAFF	TGCGCCAGCAGCCAAGAACAGGGCCTAAGGGGCACTGAAGCTTTCTTT
TRBV3-1	TRBJ2-5	NA	13	NA	CASSQSPRGTQYF	TGTGCCAGCAGCCAAAGTCCCCGGGGGACCCAGTACTTC
TRBV20-1	TRBJ1-2	NA	13	NA	CSARRESNYGYTF	TGCAGTGCTAGAAGGGAGTCTAACTATGGCTACACCTTC
TRBV7-2	TRBJ1-1	NA	14	NA	CASSPPPGRTEAFF	TGTGCCAGCAGCCCACCCCCCGGGCGCACTGAAGCTTTCTTT
TRBV5-6	TRBJ2-3	NA	15	TRBD2	CASSYTSGGTDTQYF	TGTGCCAGCAGCTACACGAGCGGGGGCACAGATACGCAGTATTTT
TRBV2	TRBJ1-1	once	14	TRBD1	CASGPGQGNTEAFF	TGTGCCAGCGGACCGGGACAGGGTAACACTGAAGCTTTCTTT